This paragraph covers one T cell receptor beta chain sequence. These data originate in a study of blood T cell repertoires in COVID-19. Per the germline V gene, CDR1 is SQVTM and CDR2 is ANQGSEA. There are 14 residues in the CDR3. V shed 3 bases and J 4 bases; nucleotides not matched to a gene: 8. Clones were sequenced by immunoSEQ multiplex PCR, and TCRdb holds only the in-frame ones, with some missing. Counted here are about 44,000 clones, 82% occurring once; the ten biggest clones make up approximately 4.4%. The chain uses TRBV29-1 and TRBJ2-5, with 7 bases fitting TRBD2. The receptor comes from a woman in her sixties or seventies with acute or convalescent COVID-19. The material sequenced was peripheral blood. The CDR3 coding sequence is TGCAGCGTTGATCCCCAGTCGGGGGGAGAGACCCAGTACTTC. Translation gives CSVDPQSGGETQYF.